The 32 T cell receptor beta chains below were found in one sample sequenced in a study of siplizumab effects on memory and regulatory T cells. Only in-frame clones appear in the TCRdb table, and some are missing; sequencing was by immunoSEQ multiplex PCR. The table includes about 100,000 clones, 94% detected once. The sample consisted of Tregs sorted from blood. These receptors were obtained from a human donor in good health.

CDR3 DNA sequence: TGTGCCAGCAGTTCAGCGTACGAGCAGTACTTC. Its translation is CASSSAYEQYF. The chain is built from TRBV27 and TRBJ2-7; D remains ambiguous. From germline, CDR1 is MNHEY and CDR2 SMNVEV (reference sequence). The V end lost 4 bases, the J end lost 4 bases, and 5 bases lay between the germline ends. This CDR3 comprises 11 residues.

The V gene is TRBV5-1, the J gene TRBJ2-5; no reliable D call. CDR3 length: 13 amino acids. V shed 0 bases and J shed 5 bases, with 8 bases lying between them. Germline loops: CDR1 SGHRS, CDR2 YFSETQ. The CDR3 nucleotides are TGCGCCAGCAGCTTGGGTCGGGCGGAGACCCAGTACTTC. It translates to CASSLGRAETQYF.

The chain links TRBV2 to TRBJ1-3; possibly TRBD1 for D (5 bases). Germline assignment: CDR1 SNHLY and CDR2 FYNNEI. The CDR3 has 15 amino acids. The CDR3 loop is CATGGIALPGNTIYF. As DNA, the CDR3 is TGTGCAACCGGGGGAATAGCCCTCCCTGGAAACACCATATATTTT.

The chain links TRBV18 to TRBJ2-5, with TRBD2 matching over 13 bases. The CDR3 length is 15 residues. From germline, CDR1 is KGHSH and CDR2 LQKENI. V shed 6 bases, J shed 3 bases, and the junction held 4 bases outside the gene matches. The CDR3 is CASSPGLAGEETQYF. The CDR3 DNA follows: TGTGCCAGCTCTCCCGGACTAGCGGGAGAAGAGACCCAGTACTTC.

The genes are TRBV9 and TRBJ2-1; unclear D gene. V shed 0 bases and J shed 6 bases, with 4 bases lying between them. The CDR3 loop spans 12 amino acids. Germline V gene lookup returns CDR1 SGDLS and CDR2 YYNGEE. CDR3 nucleotides: TGTGCCAGCAGCGTAGAGCCCAATGAGCAGTTCTTC. It encodes CASSVEPNEQFF.

This chain joins TRBV25-1 and TRBJ1-5, with 8 bases that match TRBD1. The CDR3 runs to 15 residues. V dropped 4 bases and J dropped 4; count of bases not matched to a gene: 6. The germline V gene encodes CDR1 MGHDK and CDR2 SYGVNS. The CDR3 DNA is TGTGCCAGCAGTGGCTCCAGGGGGCAAAATCAGCCCCAGCATTTT. This encodes CASSGSRGQNQPQHF.

This chain links TRBV5-4 with TRBJ2-1; 12 bases agree with TRBD1. This CDR3 is 15 amino acids long. The ends lost 4 bases at V and 8 bases at J; junction bases unmatched: 7. The V gene's germline CDR1 is SGHNT and CDR2 YYREEE (reference sequence). The CDR3 DNA is TGTGCCAGCAGCCTCCGGGACAGGGGGCGCCATGAGCAGTTCTTC. This translates into CASSLRDRGRHEQFF.

The J gene is TRBJ1-6, the V gene TRBV9, with TRBD1 matching 7 bases. This CDR3 has 15 amino acids. The germline gives CDR1 SGDLS, CDR2 YYNGEE. The V gene end was trimmed by 0 bases and the J gene end by 6 bases; junction bases not matched to a gene: 3. The CDR3 bases are TGTGCCAGCAGCGTAGGAGGGACAGCTAATTCACCCCTCCACTTT. Amino acids: CASSVGGTANSPLHF.

This chain uses TRBV5-1 with TRBJ1-1, with unresolved D. Germline lookup yields CDR1 SGHRS and CDR2 YFSETQ. V was clipped by 1 base and J by 8 bases, with 15 bases between them. The CDR3 covers 14 residues. CDR3 protein: CASSLRSVALEAFF. In nucleotides, the CDR3 is TGCGCCAGCAGCTTGAGGTCCGTGGCCTTGGAAGCTTTCTTT.

This chain connects TRBV27 to TRBJ1-5, with 7 bases that match TRBD1. CDR1 is MNHEY and CDR2 is SMNVEV in the germline V gene (reference sequence). CDR3 length: 19 amino acids. The V gene end was trimmed by 4 bases and the J gene end by 3 bases; junction bases not matched to a gene: 18. The CDR3 DNA reads TGTGCCAGCAGTTCCCGACAGGGCTTTAACCTACGCGACAATCAGCCCCAGCATTTT. Translation: CASSSRQGFNLRDNQPQHF.

The chain combines TRBV27 with TRBJ1-4; D call uncertain. The V and J ends lost 2 bases and 8 bases respectively, with 9 bases between them. Germline CDR1 MNHEY, CDR2 SMNVEV (reference sequence). This CDR3 has 13 amino acids. In DNA, the CDR3 is TGTGCCAGCAGTTTAACCTCGTGGGAAAAACTGTTTTTT. This sequence encodes CASSLTSWEKLFF.

The chain joins TRBV6-5 to TRBJ2-7; 9 nucleotides match TRBD2. After removal of 4 bases from V and 1 base from J, the junction contained 5 bases not matched to a gene. CDR3 size: 15 residues. Germline V gene sequence: CDR1 MNHEY, CDR2 SVGAGI. The CDR3 sequence: CASSFSGRPSYEQYF. CDR3 bases: TGTGCCAGCAGTTTCAGCGGGAGGCCTTCCTACGAGCAGTACTTC.

This clone occurred once. V usage is TRBV15 and J usage is TRBJ2-5; perhaps D is TRBD1 or TRBD2 (5 bases each). The CDR3 has 12 residues. Trimming shortened V by 8 bases and J by 4 bases, and 11 bases separated the two germline ends. Germline assignment: CDR1 LNHNV and CDR2 YYDKDF (reference sequence). The CDR3 region is CATLGTGETQYF. The CDR3 coding sequence is TGTGCCACCTTAGGGACGGGAGAGACCCAGTACTTC.

The genes are TRBV11-3 and TRBJ2-3; the D gene is possibly TRBD2 (6 bases). CDR1 and CDR2 (germline): SGHNT, YENEEA. The ends were cut back, 3 bases at V and 0 bases at J, with 13 bases in the middle. The CDR3 contains 16 residues. CDR3 sequence: CASSLNSGASTDTQYF. DNA of the CDR3: TGTGCCAGCAGCTTGAATAGCGGAGCTAGCACAGATACGCAGTATTTT.

The V gene is TRBV5-1, the J gene TRBJ1-2; D gene ambiguous. V shed 4 bases and J shed 6 bases, with 22 bases lying between them. Germline values: CDR1 SGHRS, CDR2 YFSETQ. The CDR3 is made up of 16 amino acids. This chain's CDR3 is CASSEGFSRLTHGYTF. The CDR3 region has the DNA TGCGCCAGCAGCGAGGGCTTCAGCCGCCTCACGCATGGCTACACCTTC.

In this sample, this clone turned up once. In DNA, the CDR3 is TGTGCCAGCTCCTCGGCGGGAGGGCAATTGAACACTGAAGCTTTCTTT. Translating gives CASSSAGGQLNTEAFF. This chain links TRBV18 with TRBJ1-1, with no clear D. CDR3 size: 16 residues. Germline V gives CDR1 KGHSH, CDR2 LQKENI. The V end was cut by 6 bases, the J end by 0 bases, with 17 bases between.

This rearrangement joins TRBV2 to TRBJ2-7; 10 positions agree with TRBD2. The CDR3 has 13 amino acids. J was trimmed by 2 bases and V by 6 bases; bases with no gene match: 1. Per germline, CDR1 SNHLY and CDR2 FYNNEI. CDR3 sequence (DNA): TGTGCCAGCAGGACTAGCGGGCCCTACGAGCAGTACTTC. Protein sequence: CASRTSGPYEQYF. The full variable domain, its missing parts supplied by reference TRBV2 and TRBJ2-7, is EPEVTQTPSHQVTQMGQEVILRCVPISNHLYFYWYRQILGQKVEFLVSFYNNEISEKSEIFDDQFSVERPDGSNFTLKIRSTKLEDSAMYFCASRTSGPYEQYFGPGTRLTVT.

In its sample, this clone was seen once. The same CDR3 can be traced to other DNA sequences in this sample. This chain connects TRBV10-3 to TRBJ1-2, with D possibly TRBD1 on 5 matching bases. This CDR3 region has 13 residues. Between the trimmed V and J ends, which lost 6 bases and 8 bases, there was a span of 16 bases. Per the germline V gene, CDR1 is ENHRY and CDR2 is SYGVKD. In DNA, the CDR3 is TGTGCCATCAGCAGGGATATTCGGGGAGGCTACACCTTC. Translating gives CAISRDIRGGYTF.

This clone has only one observation. The chain combines TRBV14 with TRBJ1-4; D unresolved. Between the trimmed V and J ends, which lost 3 bases and 0 bases, there was a span of 8 bases. Germline CDR1 SGHDN, CDR2 FVKESK. The CDR3 consists of 15 residues. DNA of the CDR3: TGTGCCAGCAGCCAGGGGTGGCCAACTAATGAAAAACTGTTTTTT. The encoded protein is CASSQGWPTNEKLFF.

This sequence joins TRBV4-1 and TRBJ2-1, with D perhaps given as TRBD1 or TRBD2 (5 bases each). Trimming took 0 bases from V and 7 from J, leaving 16 bases between them. In germline, CDR1 is MGHRA, CDR2 YSYEKL. The CDR3 length is 16 residues. CDR3 sequence (DNA): TGCGCCAGCAGCCAAGATAGGGACCAGAACCGGAATGAGCAGTTCTTC. Residues: CASSQDRDQNRNEQFF.

The chain couples TRBV7-9 to TRBJ2-3, with 9 bases aligning to TRBD2. Germline trimming cut 5 bases from V and 2 bases from J; bases unmatched to any gene: 8. This CDR3 is 16 amino acids long. Germline CDR1 is SEHNR and CDR2 is FQNEAQ (reference sequence). In DNA, the CDR3 is TGTGCCAGCAGCCCCGGGACTAGCTGGGACACAGATACGCAGTATTTT. Translation: CASSPGTSWDTDTQYF. Drawing the rest from reference TRBV7-9 and TRBJ2-3, the complete variable domain is DTGVSQNPRHKITKRGQNVTFRCDPISEHNRLYWYRQTLGQGPEFLTYFQNEAQLEKSRLLSDRFSAERPKGSFSTLEIQRTEQGDSAMYLCASSPGTSWDTDTQYFGPGTRLTVL.

The chain couples TRBV14 to TRBJ2-1; no firm D call. V was pared by 2 bases and J by 0 bases, with 8 bases between. CDR1 is SGHDN and CDR2 is FVKESK in the germline V gene. The CDR3 consists of 15 residues. The CDR3 bases are TGTGCCAGCAGCCAACAGCTAGGCTCCTACAATGAGCAGTTCTTC. Translated: CASSQQLGSYNEQFF.

The rearrangement links TRBV11-3 to TRBJ2-3; D unresolved. The CDR3 is 15 amino acids. Trimming removed 1 base at V and 0 bases at J, with 8 bases between. Per the germline V gene, CDR1 is SGHNT and CDR2 is YENEEA. This chain's CDR3 is CASSLVGRSTDTQYF. The CDR3 DNA sequence: TGTGCCAGCAGCTTAGTTGGACGGAGCACAGATACGCAGTATTTT.

V gene TRBV4-1 combines with J gene TRBJ2-7; D uncertain. Between the trimmed V and J ends, which lost 0 bases and 5 bases, there was a span of 29 bases. The CDR3 contains 20 residues. Germline V CDR1 and CDR2: MGHRA, YSYEKL. For the CDR3, the DNA is TGCGCCAGCAGCCAAGATGCCGTGCGCCGTAAGAGTAGGAAAAGCCACGAGCAGTACTTC. Its protein is CASSQDAVRRKSRKSHEQYF.

The chain uses TRBV28 and TRBJ2-5; TRBD1 matches at 7 bases. Trimming cost V 5 bases and J 4 bases; bases outside gene matches: 10. Looked up from germline, CDR1 is MDHEN and CDR2 is SYDVKM. CDR3 length: 15 amino acids. The CDR3 sequence is CASSRRTGRRETQYF. The DNA of the CDR3 is TGTGCCAGCAGTCGACGGACAGGACGGAGAGAGACCCAGTACTTC.

The V gene is TRBV6-5, the J gene TRBJ2-2; D may correspond to TRBD1 or TRBD2 (5 bases each). Germline CDR1 and CDR2: MNHEY and SVGAGI. The ends were cut back, 5 bases at V and 13 bases at J, with 14 bases in the middle. The CDR3 totals 12 residues. The CDR3 spells CASSKRGMALFF. The CDR3, as DNA: TGTGCCAGCAGTAAGAGGGGTATGGCGCTGTTTTTT.

This sequence joins TRBV5-1 and TRBJ2-1; 8 bases line up with TRBD2. The germline V gene encodes CDR1 SGHRS and CDR2 YFSETQ. The length of the CDR3 is 15 residues. Losses at the gene ends were 1 base for V and 5 bases for J; bases not matched to a gene: 5. As DNA, the CDR3 is TGCGCCAGCAGCTTGTTAGCGGGAAGGCACAATGAGCAGTTCTTC. Protein sequence: CASSLLAGRHNEQFF.

The chain is built from TRBV15 and TRBJ1-1; D gene ambiguous. Germline CDR1 is LNHNV and CDR2 is YYDKDF (reference sequence). V lost 0 bases and J lost 7, with 9 bases in between. This CDR3 has 13 residues. CDR3 sequence: CATSRDRRNEAFF. Written as DNA, the CDR3 is TGTGCCACCAGCAGAGATCGGCGGAATGAAGCTTTCTTT.

This clone was observed a single time. V usage is TRBV9 and J usage is TRBJ2-3; D not resolved. Trimming stripped 3 bases from V and 6 bases from J, with 5 bases between. The CDR3 consists of 11 residues. Germline V gene data show CDR1 as SGDLS and CDR2 as YYNGEE. The DNA of the CDR3 is TGTGCCAGCAGCGGCCTGGATACGCAGTATTTT. This gives the protein CASSGLDTQYF. Full variable domain (remainder filled in from reference TRBV9 and TRBJ2-3): DSGVTQTPKHLITATGQRVTLRCSPRSGDLSVYWYQQSLDQGLQFLIQYYNGEERAKGNILERFSAQQFPDLHSELNLSSLELGDSALYFCASSGLDTQYFGPGTRLTVL.

The CDR3 protein is CASSLADINTEAFF. The CDR3 nucleotides are TGCGCCAGCAGCTTGGCAGACATTAACACTGAAGCTTTCTTT. V usage is TRBV5-1 and J usage is TRBJ1-1; D is undetermined. V lost 0 bases and J lost 2, with 8 bases in between. From germline, CDR1 is SGHRS and CDR2 YFSETQ. CDR3 length equals 14 residues.

J is TRBJ2-1 and V is TRBV11-3, with a weak D call TRBD2 (5 bases). Trimming shortened V by 5 bases and J by 10 bases, and 15 bases separated the two germline ends. The CDR3 extends over 13 amino acids. CDR1 is SGHNT, CDR2 YENEEA, per germline. The DNA of the CDR3 is TGTGCCAGCAGCCCAATAGCGTTAGGGGAGCAGTTCTTC. Translation gives CASSPIALGEQFF.

The CDR3 loop reads CASSPWTGNQPQHF. The CDR3 bases are TGCGCCAGCAGCCCCTGGACAGGGAATCAGCCCCAGCATTTT. This rearrangement joins TRBV5-1 to TRBJ1-5; 8 bases line up with TRBD1. The CDR3 consists of 14 residues. CDR1 and CDR2 (germline): SGHRS, YFSETQ. The J segment lost 4 bases and the V segment lost 4 bases, leaving 4 bases of the junction unmatched. Based on the CDR3 plus reference TRBV5-1 and TRBJ1-5, the full variable domain is KAGVTQTPRYLIKTRGQQVTLSCSPISGHRSVSWYQQTPGQGLQFLFEYFSETQRNKGNFPGRFSGRQFSNSRSEMNVSTLELGDSALYLCASSPWTGNQPQHFGDGTRLSIL.